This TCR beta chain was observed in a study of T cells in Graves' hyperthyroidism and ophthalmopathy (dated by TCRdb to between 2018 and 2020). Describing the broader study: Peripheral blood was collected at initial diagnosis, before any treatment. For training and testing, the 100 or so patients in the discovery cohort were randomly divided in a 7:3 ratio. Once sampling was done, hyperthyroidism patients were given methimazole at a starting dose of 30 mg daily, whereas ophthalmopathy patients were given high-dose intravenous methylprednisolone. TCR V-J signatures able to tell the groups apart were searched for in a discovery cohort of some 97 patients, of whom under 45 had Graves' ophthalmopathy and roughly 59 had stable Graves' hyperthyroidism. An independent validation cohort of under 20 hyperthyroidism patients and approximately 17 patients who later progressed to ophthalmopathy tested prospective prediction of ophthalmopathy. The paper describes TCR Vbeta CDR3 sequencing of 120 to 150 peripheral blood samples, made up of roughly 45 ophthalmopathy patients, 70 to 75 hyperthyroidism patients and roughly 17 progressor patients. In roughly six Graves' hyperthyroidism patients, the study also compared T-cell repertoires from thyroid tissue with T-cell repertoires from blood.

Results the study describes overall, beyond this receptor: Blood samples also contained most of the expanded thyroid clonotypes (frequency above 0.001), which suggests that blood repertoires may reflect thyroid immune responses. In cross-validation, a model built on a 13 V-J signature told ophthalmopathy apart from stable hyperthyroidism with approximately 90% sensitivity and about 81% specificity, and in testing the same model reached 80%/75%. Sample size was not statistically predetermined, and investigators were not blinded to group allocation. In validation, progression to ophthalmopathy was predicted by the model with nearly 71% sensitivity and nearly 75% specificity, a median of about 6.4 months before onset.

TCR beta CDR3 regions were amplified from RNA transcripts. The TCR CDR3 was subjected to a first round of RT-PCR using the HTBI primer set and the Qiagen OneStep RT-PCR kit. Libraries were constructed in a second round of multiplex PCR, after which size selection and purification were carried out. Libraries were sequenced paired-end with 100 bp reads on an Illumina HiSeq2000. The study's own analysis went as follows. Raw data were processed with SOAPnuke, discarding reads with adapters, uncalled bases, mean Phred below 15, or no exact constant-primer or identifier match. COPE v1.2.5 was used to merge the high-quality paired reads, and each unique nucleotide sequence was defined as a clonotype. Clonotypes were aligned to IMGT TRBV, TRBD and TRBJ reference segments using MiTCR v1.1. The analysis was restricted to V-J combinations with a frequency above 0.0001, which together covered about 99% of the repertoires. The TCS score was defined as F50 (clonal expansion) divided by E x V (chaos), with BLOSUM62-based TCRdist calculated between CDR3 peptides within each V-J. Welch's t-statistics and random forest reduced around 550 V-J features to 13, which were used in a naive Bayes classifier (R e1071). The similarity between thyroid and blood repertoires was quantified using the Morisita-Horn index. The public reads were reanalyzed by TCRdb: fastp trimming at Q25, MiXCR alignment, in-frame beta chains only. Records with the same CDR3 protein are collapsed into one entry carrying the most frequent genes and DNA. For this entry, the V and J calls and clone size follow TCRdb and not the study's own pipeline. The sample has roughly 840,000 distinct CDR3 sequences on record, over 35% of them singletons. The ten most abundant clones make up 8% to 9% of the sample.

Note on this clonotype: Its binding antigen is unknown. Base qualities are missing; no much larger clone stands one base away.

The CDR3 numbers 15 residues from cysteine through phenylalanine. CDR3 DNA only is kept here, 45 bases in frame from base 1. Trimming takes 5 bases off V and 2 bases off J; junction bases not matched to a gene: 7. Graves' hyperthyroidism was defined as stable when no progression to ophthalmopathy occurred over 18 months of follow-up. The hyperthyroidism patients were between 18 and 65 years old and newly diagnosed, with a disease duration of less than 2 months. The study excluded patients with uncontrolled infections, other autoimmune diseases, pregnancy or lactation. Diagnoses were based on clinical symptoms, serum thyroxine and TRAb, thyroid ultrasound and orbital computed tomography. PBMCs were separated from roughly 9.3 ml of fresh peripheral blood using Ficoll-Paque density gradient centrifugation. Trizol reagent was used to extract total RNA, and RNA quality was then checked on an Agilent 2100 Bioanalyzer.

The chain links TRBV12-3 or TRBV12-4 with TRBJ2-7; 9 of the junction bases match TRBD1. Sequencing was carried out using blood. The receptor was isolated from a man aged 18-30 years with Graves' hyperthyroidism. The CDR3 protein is CASSPGQGLTYEQYF. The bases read TGTGCCAGCAGTCCAGGACAGGGGTTAACCTACGAGCAGTACTTC.